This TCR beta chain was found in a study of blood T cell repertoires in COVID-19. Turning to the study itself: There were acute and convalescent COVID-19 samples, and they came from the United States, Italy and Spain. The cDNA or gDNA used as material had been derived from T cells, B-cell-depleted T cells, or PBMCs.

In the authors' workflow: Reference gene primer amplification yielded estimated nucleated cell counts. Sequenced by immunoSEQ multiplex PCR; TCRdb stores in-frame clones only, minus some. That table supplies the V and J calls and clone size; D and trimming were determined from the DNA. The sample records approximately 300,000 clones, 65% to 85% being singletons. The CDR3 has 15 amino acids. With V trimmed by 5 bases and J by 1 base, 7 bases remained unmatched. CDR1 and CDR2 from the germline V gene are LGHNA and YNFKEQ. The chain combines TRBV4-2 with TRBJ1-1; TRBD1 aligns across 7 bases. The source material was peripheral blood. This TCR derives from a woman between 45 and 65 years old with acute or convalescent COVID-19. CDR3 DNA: TGTGCCAGCAGCTTAACAGGGGCACCGAACACTGAAGCTTTCTTT. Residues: CASSLTGAPNTEAFF.